Presented here are 19 T cell receptor beta chains from one specimen sequenced in a study of beta chain features in type 1 diabetes (dated by TCRdb to 2017 to 2018). Antigen specificity for these receptors is unknown. The library relied on the immunoSEQ multiplex PCR assay. The entire isolated RNA was reverse transcribed using the High Capacity cDNA Reverse Transcription Kit, and thus expressed TCRB transcripts were sequenced. This immuneACCESS table, as held by TCRdb, lists in-frame sequences with V and J called but not all clones. Of the missing ones, under half trace to an unresolved V gene in checked studies; the others have no known cause. This sample is represented by over 25,000 clones; around 54% of them were singletons. Approximately 1.4% of the sample rests with the top ten. The paper as a whole reports these results and caveats: A moderate but significant shortening of TCRB CDR3 length was observed in type 1 diabetes patients in all four CD4+ subsets.

Sequenced material: Tregs from blood. This specimen's cell subset or site label, per the study, means: regulatory CD4+ T cells. These receptors came from a woman under 30 with type 1 diabetes.

This clone was seen once. The gene calls are TRBV5-4 and TRBJ2-3; tentatively, D is TRBD1 (5 bases). There are 15 residues in the CDR3. CDR1 is SGHNT, CDR2 YYREEE, per germline (reference sequence). V lost 7 bases to trimming and J lost 1 base, with 16 bases between them. CDR3 in DNA: TGTGCCAGCCAGGACACACCATGGGGCACAGATACGCAGTATTTT. The encoded protein is CASQDTPWGTDTQYF.

The chain uses TRBV7-9 and TRBJ1-1; a weak D match, TRBD1 (5 bases). V lost 1 base and J 11 bases, leaving 14 bases between the germline ends. The CDR3 is 13 amino acids. Looked up from germline, CDR1 is SEHNR and CDR2 is FQNEAQ (reference sequence). The CDR3 here is CASSLDQGSMAFF. In DNA form, the CDR3 reads TGTGCCAGCAGCTTAGACCAGGGCAGTATGGCTTTCTTT.

The chain uses TRBV30 and TRBJ2-1, with D possibly being TRBD1 (6 bases). With 3 bases removed from V and 4 bases from J, the gap between germline ends came to 16 bases. The CDR3 totals 15 residues. Germline CDR1 GTSNPN, CDR2 SVGIG (reference sequence). CDR3 amino acids: CAWRVRGSWYNEQFF. The CDR3, as DNA: TGTGCCTGGAGGGTAAGGGGGAGTTGGTACAATGAGCAGTTCTTC. Looking up the rest from reference TRBV30 and TRBJ2-1 gives the full variable domain: SQTIHQWPATLVQPVGSPLSLECTVEGTSNPNLYWYRQAAGRGLQLLFYSVGIGQISSEVPQNLSASRPQDRQFILSSKKLLLSDSGFYLCAWRVRGSWYNEQFFGPGTRLTVL.

This clone rates as medium-sized. The chain couples TRBV7-9 to TRBJ1-4; D is possibly TRBD1 (5 bases). V shed 11 bases and J shed 7 bases, with 20 bases lying between them. The CDR3 runs to 14 residues. Germline V gene sequence: CDR1 SEHNR, CDR2 FQNEAQ (reference sequence). CDR3 nucleotide sequence: TGTGCCTCAGAGCCTCAGGGCGGGGGTGAAAAACTGTTTTTT. This gives the protein CASEPQGGGEKLFF.

Worth noting for this clone: Other DNA sequences from this sample encode an identical CDR3 as well. The chain has TRBV5-6 and TRBJ1-6, with no clear D. V lost 1 base and J lost 7, with 3 bases in between. This CDR3 has 12 residues. Germline V gene lookup returns CDR1 SGHDT and CDR2 YYEEEE. CDR3 in DNA: TGTGCCAGCAGCTTGCAGAATTCACCCCTCCACTTT. Translated, it gives CASSLQNSPLHF.

A few counts support this clone. The chain links TRBV29-1 to TRBJ2-5; D gene uncertain. Germline V gene data show CDR1 as SQVTM and CDR2 as ANQGSEA. This CDR3 spans 13 amino acids. V was trimmed by 3 bases and J by 5 bases, leaving 13 bases between them. CDR3 residues: CSVEVQPGETQYF. CDR3 DNA sequence: TGCAGCGTTGAGGTACAGCCTGGGGAGACCCAGTACTTC. Variable domain in full (rest from reference TRBV29-1 and TRBJ2-5): SAVISQKPSRDICQRGTSLTIQCQVDSQVTMMFWYRQQPGQSLTLIATANQGSEATYESGFVIDKFPISRPNLTFSTLTVSNMSPEDSSIYLCSVEVQPGETQYFGPGTRLLVL.

V gene TRBV28 combines with J gene TRBJ2-5; no firm D call. CDR1 MDHEN and CDR2 SYDVKM come from the germline V gene. The CDR3 is 15 residues long. V was clipped by 5 bases and J by 4 bases, with 17 bases between them. CDR3 sequence reads: CASSRLPSHGETQYF. CDR3 DNA: TGTGCCAGCAGTCGCCTCCCGAGTCACGGAGAGACCCAGTACTTC.

This clone has more than one count but fewer than ten. The CDR3 DNA is TGCAGCGTTGATTGGTCCAACTGGGGCAGACTTGCCTACGAGCAGTACGTC. Encoded protein: CSVDWSNWGRLAYEQYV. J is TRBJ2-7 and V is TRBV29-1, with D perhaps TRBD1 (5 bases). Germline CDR1 reads SQVTM; CDR2 reads ANQGSEA. The CDR3 spans 17 residues. Trimming took 3 bases from V and 2 from J, leaving 23 bases between them.

This clone was seen a few times. The chain recombines TRBV7-2 with TRBJ2-1, with 7 bases matching TRBD2. J gave up 2 bases and V 5 bases, and 0 bases lay outside the gene matches. The CDR3 is 13 residues long. Germline loops: CDR1 SGHTA, CDR2 FQGNSA. The CDR3 region is CASSREAYNEQFF. In DNA, the CDR3 is TGTGCCAGCAGCCGGGAGGCCTACAATGAGCAGTTCTTC.

The chain combines TRBV28 with TRBJ2-7, with TRBD1 matching over 9 bases. J lost 5 bases, V lost 7 bases, and 9 bases had no gene match. Germline values: CDR1 MDHEN, CDR2 SYDVKM. CDR3 length: 14 residues. CDR3 nucleotide sequence: TGTGCCAGCACCCGCGGACAGGGGACGGACGAGCAGTACTTC. Amino acid sequence: CASTRGQGTDEQYF.

This chain links TRBV7-2 with TRBJ2-5; the match to TRBD2 covers 7 bases. The J call is uncertain, as TRBJ2-7 better fits the DNA end. The CDR3 has 15 residues. The germline CDR1 and CDR2 sequences are SGHTA and FQGNSA. The CDR3, as DNA: TGTGCCAGCAGCTTAGCCGCTAGCGGATCCTACGAGCAGTACTTC. It encodes CASSLAASGSYEQYF.

This clone showed up just once. This chain uses TRBV18 with TRBJ2-3, with a weak D call TRBD2 (6 bases). The CDR3 runs to 14 residues. The V gene's germline CDR1 is KGHSH and CDR2 LQKENI. V was clipped by 1 base and J by 1 base, with 6 bases between them. The CDR3 reads CASSPLAGTDTQYF. CDR3 sequence (DNA): TGTGCCAGCTCACCACTAGCGGGCACAGATACGCAGTATTTT.

The chain combines TRBV9 with TRBJ2-1; the match to TRBD2 covers 11 bases. Trimming took 3 bases from V and 2 from J; bases not matched to a gene: 7. CDR1 SGDLS and CDR2 YYNGEE come from the germline V gene. The CDR3 loop spans 17 amino acids. CDR3: CASSGRLAGSAYNEQFF. The CDR3 nucleotides read TGTGCCAGCAGCGGCCGACTAGCGGGGTCAGCCTACAATGAGCAGTTCTTC.

This clone was recorded once. The chain is built from TRBV6-4 and TRBJ2-3, with 9 bases matching TRBD1. Germline CDR1 is MRHNA and CDR2 is SNTAGT. V was clipped by 5 bases and J by 3 bases; unmatched bases: 9. The length of the CDR3 is 16 residues. CDR3 amino acids: CASSSPGQGTTDTQYF. DNA for the CDR3: TGTGCCAGCAGTTCTCCGGGACAGGGAACGACAGATACGCAGTATTTT.

The chain combines TRBV7-6 with TRBJ2-1, with no clear D. Per the germline V gene, CDR1 is SGHVS and CDR2 is FNYEAQ. This CDR3 comprises 13 residues. The V end was cut by 0 bases, the J end by 8 bases, with 8 bases between. The CDR3 reads CASSLAVFHEQFF. In DNA form, the CDR3 reads TGTGCCAGCAGCTTAGCCGTTTTCCATGAGCAGTTCTTC.

The CDR3 coding sequence is TGTGCCAGCAGTTTTTCTGAGGGTTCACCCCTCCACTTT. Its protein product is CASSFSEGSPLHF. V gene TRBV28 combines with J gene TRBJ1-6, with unresolved D. The CDR3 sequence is 13 residues long. Germline CDR1 and CDR2: MDHEN and SYDVKM. Trimming left V 3 bases short and J 9 bases short, with 9 bases between.

In its sample, this clone was seen a few times. The chain carries TRBV7-2 and TRBJ2-1; 8 positions agree with TRBD1. After removal of 5 bases from V and 5 bases from J, the junction contained 14 bases not matched to a gene. The CDR3 is made up of 17 amino acids. CDR1 is SGHTA and CDR2 is FQGNSA in the germline V gene. As DNA, the CDR3 is TGTGCCAGCAGCCTACGAACCCCCCGGACAGGGAACAATGAGCAGTTCTTC. This gives the protein CASSLRTPRTGNNEQFF.

The J gene is TRBJ2-3, the V gene TRBV5-6, with 15 positions matching TRBD2. The CDR3 is 18 amino acids. CDR1 and CDR2 from the germline V gene are SGHDT and YYEEEE. The V segment lost 5 bases and the J segment 2 bases; nucleotides outside the gene matches: 9. CDR3 in amino acids: CASSFQGLAGGDTDTQYF. As DNA, the CDR3 is TGTGCCAGCAGTTTTCAGGGACTAGCGGGAGGAGACACAGATACGCAGTATTTT.

This clone showed up just a few times. The chain recombines TRBV6-6 with TRBJ2-1, with 7 bases matching TRBD2. V was pared by 5 bases and J by 9 bases, with 13 bases of the junction left unmatched. This CDR3 region has 15 residues. Germline assignment: CDR1 MNHNY and CDR2 SVGAGI (reference sequence). The CDR3 region is CASSNGGGMGREQFF. In DNA, the CDR3 is TGTGCCAGCAGTAATGGGGGAGGGATGGGACGTGAGCAGTTCTTC.